These 7 T cell receptor beta chains were all obtained from the same sample, sequenced in a study of blood T cells in healthy people across ages. Together with a sample-barcoded 5' primer, a J-beta primer mix was included in a second PCR lasting roughly 6 to 12 cycles. TCRdb re-called the 5' RACE reads with MiXCR, one entry per CDR3 protein. The sample has roughly 560,000 distinct CDR3 sequences; around 24% are singletons. The sample was also reused in another study, on T cells of mothers and their children.

Sequencing was performed on blood. These TCRs come from a boy aged 5-17 years in good health.

The chain is built from TRBV10-3 and TRBJ2-7; 8 nucleotides align to TRBD1. Germline V gene sequence: CDR1 ENHRY, CDR2 SYGVKD. This CDR3 spans 14 amino acids. V lost 4 bases, J lost 5 bases, and 7 bases stayed unmatched. In DNA form, the CDR3 reads TGTGCCATCAGTGTTAGTGACAGGGGAGACGAGCAGTACTTC. This encodes CAISVSDRGDEQYF.

This clonotype has just a few counts. The rearrangement joins TRBV15 to TRBJ2-3, with a possible D match to TRBD2 (6 bases). CDR1 LNHNV and CDR2 YYDKDF come from the germline V gene (reference sequence). The CDR3 is made up of 16 amino acids. The V end lost 3 bases, the J end lost 1 base, and 14 bases lay between the germline ends. The CDR3 is CATSRGEGTGTDTQYF. The CDR3 DNA is TGTGCCACCAGCAGGGGGGAAGGGACTGGCACAGATACGCAGTATTTT.

This clonotype was recorded a few times. The chain carries TRBV28 and TRBJ1-1; TRBD1 matches at 10 bases. Per germline, CDR1 MDHEN and CDR2 SYDVKM. The CDR3 extends over 14 amino acids. Germline trimming cut 2 bases from V and 7 bases from J; bases unmatched to any gene: 4. CDR3 loop: CASSLDRGLDEAFF. The CDR3 DNA reads as TGTGCCAGCAGTTTAGACAGGGGGCTTGATGAAGCTTTCTTT. The whole variable domain, remainder taken from reference TRBV28 and TRBJ1-1, is DVKVTQSSRYLVKRTGEKVFLECVQDMDHENMFWYRQDPGLGLRLIYFSYDVKMKEKGDIPEGYSVSREKKERFSLILESASTNQTSMYLCASSLDRGLDEAFFGQGTRLTVV.

The V gene is TRBV15, the J gene TRBJ2-1; D call uncertain. CDR1 and CDR2 from the germline V gene are LNHNV and YYDKDF (reference sequence). CDR3 length equals 14 residues. Between the trimmed V and J ends, which lost 0 bases and 6 bases, there was a span of 9 bases. Written as DNA, the CDR3 is TGTGCCACCAGCAGAGAACGAGAATTCAATGAGCAGTTCTTC. Protein: CATSREREFNEQFF.

The chain links TRBV28 to TRBJ2-5, with D tentatively TRBD2 (6 bases). The DNA end favors TRBJ2-7, so the J call may be wrong. The CDR3 length is 17 residues. Germline CDR1 is MDHEN and CDR2 is SYDVKM. This chain's CDR3 is CASSQGATGEYSYEQYF. The CDR3 DNA follows: TGTGCCAGCAGCCAAGGGGCAACGGGAGAATACTCCTACGAGCAGTACTTC.

This clonotype was counted only a few times. The chain has TRBV7-2 and TRBJ2-5; weak D call: TRBD2 (6 bases). CDR1 and CDR2 (germline): SGHTA, FQGNSA. The length of the CDR3 is 18 residues. V was shortened by 5 bases and J by 0 bases, with 22 bases between the two germline ends. The CDR3 is CASSPHPRSGTYQETQYF. In DNA, the CDR3 is TGTGCCAGCAGCCCACATCCGCGTAGCGGTACCTACCAAGAGACCCAGTACTTC.

This chain connects TRBV20-1 to TRBJ2-3; 7 bases match TRBD2. Germline CDR1 DFQATT, CDR2 SNEGSKA (reference sequence). Trimming removed 5 bases from V and 0 bases from J; junction bases left unmatched: 5. This CDR3 spans 14 amino acids. CDR3 nucleotides: TGCAGTGCTGGTGAGCGGGGCAGCACAGATACGCAGTATTTT. Residues: CSAGERGSTDTQYF.